A selection of T cell receptor beta chains follows, all from one sample in a study of neurological immune-mediated disorders. TCRdb processed the 5' RACE reads anew with MiXCR; each CDR3 protein has one entry. The sample includes about 62,000 distinct CDR3 sequences, roughly 3.5% of them seen just once. The sequencing sample was made of PBMCs. The receptors here all came from a woman aged 45-60 years with multiple sclerosis. Both conserved end residues are trimmed from each CDR3. Each record gives: J gene, clone size, V gene, CDR3 protein. Where a row states a size, it is once, few, many or the class of an expanded clone; other rows omit it.

>TRBJ2-1|NA|TRBV20-1
SASKTTGGEQF
>TRBJ2-5|many|TRBV20-1
SARDFGPLFQETQY
>TRBJ2-2|many|TRBV5-6
ASRTVGGVGPGELF
>TRBJ2-7|many|TRBV12-3/TRBV12-4
ASSFEGEQY
>TRBJ1-6|many|TRBV5-8
ASSLPRTALH
>TRBJ1-1|many|TRBV20-1
SARAGTGVTEAF
>TRBJ1-6|many|TRBV10-3
AIRVDRDSPLN
>TRBJ1-1|NA|TRBV6-2/TRBV6-3
ASNGQDSHYEAF
>TRBJ2-3|many|TRBV7-3
ASSPGLRDRDTQY
>TRBJ2-1|many|TRBV20-1
SAIWTSYNEQF
>TRBJ2-3|many|TRBV20-1
SAVLDSGSTDTQY
>TRBJ2-6|many|TRBV10-3
AIAPAQRFSGANVLT
>TRBJ1-1|many|TRBV6-5
ASRGAWVNTEAF
>TRBJ1-2|few|TRBV4-3
ASSQGWTAGYGYT
>TRBJ1-2|many|TRBV19
ASSDPDYGYT
>TRBJ2-1|many|TRBV12-3/TRBV12-4
ASRLLAGRNEQF
>TRBJ2-1|many|TRBV11-2
ASSLSGSSYNEQF
>TRBJ2-5|many|TRBV4-2
ASSQELSYQETQY
>TRBJ2-7|many|TRBV5-1
ASSLVGTVSYEQY
>TRBJ2-3|many|TRBV7-2
ASSSLGAGGPTDTQY
>TRBJ2-4|many|TRBV12-3/TRBV12-4
ASSLTGVAKNIQY
>TRBJ2-1|many|TRBV5-1
ASRQSGRVDRPSSYNEQF
>TRBJ2-3|many|TRBV7-2
ASSTTGGPGTDTQY
>TRBJ2-4|many|TRBV7-6
ASSLYHTELAKNIQY
>TRBJ2-5|many|TRBV9
ASSVAAGVQETQY
>TRBJ1-1|many|TRBV6-5
ASSYSRGAAEAF
>TRBJ2-3|many|TRBV20-1
SARDAQLAGGADTQY
>TRBJ2-5|NA|TRBV5-1
ASSLVVGRTGETQY
>TRBJ2-3|many|TRBV5-1
ASSIRDRGTDTQY
>TRBJ2-7|NA|TRBV7-9
ASSLAGFSYEQY
>TRBJ2-2|many|TRBV29-1
SVRRGGGTGELF
>TRBJ2-1|NA|TRBV20-1
SAVLTSGMKRPNEQF
>TRBJ2-1|many|TRBV15
ATRPGIIYNEQF
>TRBJ2-6|many|TRBV20-1
SANQRTPGHRSSGANVLT
>TRBJ2-3|many|TRBV13
ASSLVRDTQY
>TRBJ2-3|many|TRBV5-1
ASSLLQRGITDTQY
>TRBJ2-1|many|TRBV12-3/TRBV12-4
ASSLVAGAPNEQF